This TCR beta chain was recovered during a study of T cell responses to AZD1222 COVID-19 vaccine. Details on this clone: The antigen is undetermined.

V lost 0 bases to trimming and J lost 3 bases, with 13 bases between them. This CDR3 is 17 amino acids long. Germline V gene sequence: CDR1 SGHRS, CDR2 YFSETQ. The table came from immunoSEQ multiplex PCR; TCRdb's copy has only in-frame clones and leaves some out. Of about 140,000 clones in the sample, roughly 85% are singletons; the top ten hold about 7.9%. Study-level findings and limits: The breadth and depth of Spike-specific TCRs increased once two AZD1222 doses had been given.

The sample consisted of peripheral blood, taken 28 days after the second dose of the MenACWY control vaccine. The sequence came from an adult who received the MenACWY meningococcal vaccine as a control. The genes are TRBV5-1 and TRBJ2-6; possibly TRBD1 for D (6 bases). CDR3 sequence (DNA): TGCGCCAGCAGCTTGGGGGCTGCAGGGGTTGGGGCCAACGTCCTGACTTTC. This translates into CASSLGAAGVGANVLTF.